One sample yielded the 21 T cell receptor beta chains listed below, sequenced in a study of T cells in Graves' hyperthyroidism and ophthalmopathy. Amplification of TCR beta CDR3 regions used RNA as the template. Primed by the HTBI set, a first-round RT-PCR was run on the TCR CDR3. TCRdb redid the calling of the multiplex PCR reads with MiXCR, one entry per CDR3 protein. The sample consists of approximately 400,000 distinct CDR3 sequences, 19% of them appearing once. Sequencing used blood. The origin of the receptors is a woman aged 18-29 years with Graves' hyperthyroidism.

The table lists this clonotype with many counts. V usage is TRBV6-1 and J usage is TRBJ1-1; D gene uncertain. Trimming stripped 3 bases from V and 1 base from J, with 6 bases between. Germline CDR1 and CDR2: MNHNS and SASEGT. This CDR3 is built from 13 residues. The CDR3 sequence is CASSDEPNTEAFF. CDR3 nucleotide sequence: TGTGCCAGCAGTGACGAGCCGAACACTGAAGCTTTCTTT.

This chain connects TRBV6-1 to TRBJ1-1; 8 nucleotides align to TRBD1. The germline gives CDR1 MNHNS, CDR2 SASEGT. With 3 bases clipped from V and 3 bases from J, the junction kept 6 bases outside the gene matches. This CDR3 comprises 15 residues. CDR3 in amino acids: CASSDGQGQHTEAFF. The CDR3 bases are TGTGCCAGCAGTGACGGACAGGGCCAACACACTGAAGCTTTCTTT.

The CDR3 DNA sequence: TGTGCCAGCAGCCCCCAATTCCTGGGGGTCTATGGCTACACCTTC. It translates to CASSPQFLGVYGYTF. V is TRBV3-1 and J is TRBJ1-2, with TRBD1 as a possible D gene (5 bases). The CDR3 length is 15 residues. Deletions cut 4 bases from V and 4 bases from J, with 16 bases between. Germline V CDR1 and CDR2: LGHDT, YNNKEL (reference sequence).

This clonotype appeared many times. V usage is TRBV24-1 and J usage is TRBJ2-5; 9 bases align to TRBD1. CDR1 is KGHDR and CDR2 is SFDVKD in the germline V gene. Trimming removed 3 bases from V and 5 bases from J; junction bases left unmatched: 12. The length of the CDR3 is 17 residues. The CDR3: CATSDPDRGSLGETQYF. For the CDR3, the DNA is TGTGCCACCAGTGATCCGGACAGGGGCTCGCTCGGGGAGACCCAGTACTTC.

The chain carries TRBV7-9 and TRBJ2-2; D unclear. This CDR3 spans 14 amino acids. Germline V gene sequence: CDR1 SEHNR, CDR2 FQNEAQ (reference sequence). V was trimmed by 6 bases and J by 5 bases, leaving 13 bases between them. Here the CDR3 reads CASRDHTTTGELFF. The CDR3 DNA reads TGTGCCAGCAGGGACCACACAACTACCGGGGAGCTGTTTTTT.

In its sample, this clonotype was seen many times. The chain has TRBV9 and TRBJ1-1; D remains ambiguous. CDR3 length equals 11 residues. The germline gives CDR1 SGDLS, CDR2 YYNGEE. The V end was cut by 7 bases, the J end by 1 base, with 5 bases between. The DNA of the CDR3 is TGTGCCAGCGGATCGAACACTGAAGCTTTCTTT. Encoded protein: CASGSNTEAFF.

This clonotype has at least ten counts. Here the CDR3 reads CATSDPFREEAFF. The CDR3 DNA sequence: TGTGCCACCAGTGACCCATTCAGGGAGGAAGCTTTCTTT. The chain is built from TRBV24-1 and TRBJ1-1; a weak D match, TRBD1 (5 bases). V gave up 4 bases and J gave up 8 bases, with 13 bases separating them. The CDR3 spans 13 residues. Germline loops: CDR1 KGHDR, CDR2 SFDVKD.

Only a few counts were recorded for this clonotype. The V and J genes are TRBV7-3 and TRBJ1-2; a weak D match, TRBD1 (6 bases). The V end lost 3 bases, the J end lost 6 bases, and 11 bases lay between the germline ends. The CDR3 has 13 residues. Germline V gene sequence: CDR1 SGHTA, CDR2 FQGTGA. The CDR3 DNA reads TGTGCCAGCAGCTTCGAGGGGGGAAATGGCTACACCTTC. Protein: CASSFEGGNGYTF.

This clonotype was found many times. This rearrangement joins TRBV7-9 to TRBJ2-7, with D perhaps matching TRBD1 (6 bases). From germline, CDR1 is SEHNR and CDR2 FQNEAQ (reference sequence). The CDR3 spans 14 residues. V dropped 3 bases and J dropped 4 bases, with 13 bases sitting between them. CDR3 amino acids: CASSFTGTEYEQYF. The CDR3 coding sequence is TGTGCCAGCAGCTTCACAGGGACCGAATACGAGCAGTACTTC.

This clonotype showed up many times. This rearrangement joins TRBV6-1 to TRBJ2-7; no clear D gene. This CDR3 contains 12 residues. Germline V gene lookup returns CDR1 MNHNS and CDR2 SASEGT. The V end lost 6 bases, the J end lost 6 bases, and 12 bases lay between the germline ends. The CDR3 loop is CASSVTRSEQYF. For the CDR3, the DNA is TGTGCCAGCAGCGTTACGAGGAGCGAGCAGTACTTC.

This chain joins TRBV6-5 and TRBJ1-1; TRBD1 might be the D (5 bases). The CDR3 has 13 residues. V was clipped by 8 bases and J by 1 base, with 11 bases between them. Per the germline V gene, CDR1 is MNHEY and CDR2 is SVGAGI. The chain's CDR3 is CASRDPRNTEAFF. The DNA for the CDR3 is TGTGCCAGCCGGGACCCGAGGAACACTGAAGCTTTCTTT.

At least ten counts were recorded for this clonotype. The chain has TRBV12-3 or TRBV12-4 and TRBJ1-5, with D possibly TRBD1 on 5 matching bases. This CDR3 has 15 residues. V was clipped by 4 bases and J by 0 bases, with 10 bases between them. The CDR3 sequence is CASSSGSSSNQPQHF. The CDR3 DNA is TGTGCCAGCAGTTCAGGGTCCTCTAGCAATCAGCCCCAGCATTTT.

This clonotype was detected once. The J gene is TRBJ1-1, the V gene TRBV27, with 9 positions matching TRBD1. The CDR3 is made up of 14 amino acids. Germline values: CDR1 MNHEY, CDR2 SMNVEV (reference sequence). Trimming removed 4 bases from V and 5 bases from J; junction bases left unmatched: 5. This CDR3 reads CASSWTGEATEAFF. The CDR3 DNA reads TGTGCCAGCAGTTGGACAGGGGAGGCAACTGAAGCTTTCTTT.

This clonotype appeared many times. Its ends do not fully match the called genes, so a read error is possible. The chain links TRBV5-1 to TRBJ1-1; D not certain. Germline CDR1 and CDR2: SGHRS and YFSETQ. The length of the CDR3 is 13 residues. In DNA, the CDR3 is TGTGCCAGCAGTTTCAGGAGGAACACTGAAGCTTTCTTT. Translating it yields CASSFRRNTEAFF.

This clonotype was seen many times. CDR3 amino acids: CATRRLATNTGELFF. CDR3 in DNA: TGTGCCACCCGCCGGCTAGCGACGAACACCGGGGAGCTGTTTTTT. The chain uses TRBV12-3 or TRBV12-4 and TRBJ2-2; D is possibly TRBD2 (6 bases). This CDR3 comprises 15 residues. Between the trimmed V and J ends, which lost 10 bases and 0 bases, there was a span of 15 bases.

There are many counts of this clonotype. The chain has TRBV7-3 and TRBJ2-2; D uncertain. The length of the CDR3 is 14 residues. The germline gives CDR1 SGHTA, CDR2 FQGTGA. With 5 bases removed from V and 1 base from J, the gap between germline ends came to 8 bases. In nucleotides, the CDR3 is TGTGCCAGCAGCCTATCCCTGAACACCGGGGAGCTGTTTTTT. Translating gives CASSLSLNTGELFF.

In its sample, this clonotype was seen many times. The CDR3, as DNA: TGCAGTGCCTCGCGGGGGGATTACTACGAGCAGTACTTC. As protein: CSASRGDYYEQYF. This chain joins TRBV20-1 and TRBJ2-7; the match to TRBD2 covers 8 bases. Germline assignment: CDR1 DFQATT and CDR2 SNEGSKA (reference sequence). Trimming took 6 bases from V and 3 from J; bases not matched to a gene: 7. CDR3 length: 13 amino acids.

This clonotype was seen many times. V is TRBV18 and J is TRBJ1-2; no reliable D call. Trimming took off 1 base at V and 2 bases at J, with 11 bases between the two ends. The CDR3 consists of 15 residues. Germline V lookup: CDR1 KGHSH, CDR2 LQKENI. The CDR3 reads CASSPLKGTNYGYTF. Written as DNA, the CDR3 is TGTGCCAGCTCACCACTAAAGGGTACAAACTATGGCTACACCTTC.

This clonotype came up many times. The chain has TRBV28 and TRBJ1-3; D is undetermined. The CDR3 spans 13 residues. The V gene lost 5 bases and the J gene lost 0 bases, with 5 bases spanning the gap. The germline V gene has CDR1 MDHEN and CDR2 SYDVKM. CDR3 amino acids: CASSPFSGNTIYF. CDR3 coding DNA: TGTGCCAGCAGTCCCTTCTCTGGAAACACCATATATTTT. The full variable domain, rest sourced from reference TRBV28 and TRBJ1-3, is DVKVTQSSRYLVKRTGEKVFLECVQDMDHENMFWYRQDPGLGLRLIYFSYDVKMKEKGDIPEGYSVSREKKERFSLILESASTNQTSMYLCASSPFSGNTIYFGEGSWLTVV.

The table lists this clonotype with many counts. Here the CDR3 DNA reads TGTGCCAGCAGTTTAGCGACAGCGGAAGAAGCTTTCTTT. Its protein product is CASSLATAEEAFF. The genes are TRBV12-3 or TRBV12-4 and TRBJ1-1, with D perhaps matching TRBD1 (5 bases). The CDR3 loop spans 13 amino acids. Trimming shortened V by 0 bases and J by 8 bases, and 10 bases separated the two germline ends.

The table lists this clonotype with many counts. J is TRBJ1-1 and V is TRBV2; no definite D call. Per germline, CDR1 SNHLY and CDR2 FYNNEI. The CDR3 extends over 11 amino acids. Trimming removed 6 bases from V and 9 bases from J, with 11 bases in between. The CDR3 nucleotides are TGTGCCAGCAGATGGACCGAAAAAGCTTTCTTT. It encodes CASRWTEKAFF.